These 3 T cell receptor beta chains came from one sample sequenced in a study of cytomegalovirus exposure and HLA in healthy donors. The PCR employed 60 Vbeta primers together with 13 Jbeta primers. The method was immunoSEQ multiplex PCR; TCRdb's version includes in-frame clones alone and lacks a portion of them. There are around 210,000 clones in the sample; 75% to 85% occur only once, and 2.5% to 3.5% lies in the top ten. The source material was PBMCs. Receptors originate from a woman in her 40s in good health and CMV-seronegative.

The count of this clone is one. This CDR3 reads CASTWVAGVTGELFF. CDR3 nucleotides: TGTGCCAGTACATGGGTAGCGGGAGTCACCGGGGAGCTGTTTTTT. This chain joins TRBV19 and TRBJ2-2; 9 bases are shared with TRBD2. Germline-derived CDR1 and CDR2 are LNHDA and SQIVND (reference sequence). Trimming at V came to 7 bases and at J to 4 bases, leaving 7 bases not matched to a gene. The CDR3 runs to 15 residues.

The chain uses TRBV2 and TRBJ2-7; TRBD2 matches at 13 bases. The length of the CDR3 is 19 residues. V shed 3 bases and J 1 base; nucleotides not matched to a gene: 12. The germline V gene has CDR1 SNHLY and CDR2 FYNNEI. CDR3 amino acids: CASSDTSGRAVGLSYEQYF. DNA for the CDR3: TGTGCCAGCAGTGATACTAGCGGGAGGGCCGTCGGATTGTCCTACGAGCAGTACTTC. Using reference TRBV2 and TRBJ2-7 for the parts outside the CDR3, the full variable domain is EPEVTQTPSHQVTQMGQEVILRCVPISNHLYFYWYRQILGQKVEFLVSFYNNEISEKSEIFDDQFSVERPDGSNFTLKIRSTKLEDSAMYFCASSDTSGRAVGLSYEQYFGPGTRLTVT.

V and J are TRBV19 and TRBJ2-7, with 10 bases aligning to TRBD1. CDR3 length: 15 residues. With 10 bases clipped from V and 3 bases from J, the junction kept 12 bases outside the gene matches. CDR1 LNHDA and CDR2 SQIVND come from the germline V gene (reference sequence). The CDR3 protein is CATSPGTGARYEQYF. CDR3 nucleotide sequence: TGTGCCACCAGTCCCGGGACAGGGGCCCGCTACGAGCAGTACTTC.